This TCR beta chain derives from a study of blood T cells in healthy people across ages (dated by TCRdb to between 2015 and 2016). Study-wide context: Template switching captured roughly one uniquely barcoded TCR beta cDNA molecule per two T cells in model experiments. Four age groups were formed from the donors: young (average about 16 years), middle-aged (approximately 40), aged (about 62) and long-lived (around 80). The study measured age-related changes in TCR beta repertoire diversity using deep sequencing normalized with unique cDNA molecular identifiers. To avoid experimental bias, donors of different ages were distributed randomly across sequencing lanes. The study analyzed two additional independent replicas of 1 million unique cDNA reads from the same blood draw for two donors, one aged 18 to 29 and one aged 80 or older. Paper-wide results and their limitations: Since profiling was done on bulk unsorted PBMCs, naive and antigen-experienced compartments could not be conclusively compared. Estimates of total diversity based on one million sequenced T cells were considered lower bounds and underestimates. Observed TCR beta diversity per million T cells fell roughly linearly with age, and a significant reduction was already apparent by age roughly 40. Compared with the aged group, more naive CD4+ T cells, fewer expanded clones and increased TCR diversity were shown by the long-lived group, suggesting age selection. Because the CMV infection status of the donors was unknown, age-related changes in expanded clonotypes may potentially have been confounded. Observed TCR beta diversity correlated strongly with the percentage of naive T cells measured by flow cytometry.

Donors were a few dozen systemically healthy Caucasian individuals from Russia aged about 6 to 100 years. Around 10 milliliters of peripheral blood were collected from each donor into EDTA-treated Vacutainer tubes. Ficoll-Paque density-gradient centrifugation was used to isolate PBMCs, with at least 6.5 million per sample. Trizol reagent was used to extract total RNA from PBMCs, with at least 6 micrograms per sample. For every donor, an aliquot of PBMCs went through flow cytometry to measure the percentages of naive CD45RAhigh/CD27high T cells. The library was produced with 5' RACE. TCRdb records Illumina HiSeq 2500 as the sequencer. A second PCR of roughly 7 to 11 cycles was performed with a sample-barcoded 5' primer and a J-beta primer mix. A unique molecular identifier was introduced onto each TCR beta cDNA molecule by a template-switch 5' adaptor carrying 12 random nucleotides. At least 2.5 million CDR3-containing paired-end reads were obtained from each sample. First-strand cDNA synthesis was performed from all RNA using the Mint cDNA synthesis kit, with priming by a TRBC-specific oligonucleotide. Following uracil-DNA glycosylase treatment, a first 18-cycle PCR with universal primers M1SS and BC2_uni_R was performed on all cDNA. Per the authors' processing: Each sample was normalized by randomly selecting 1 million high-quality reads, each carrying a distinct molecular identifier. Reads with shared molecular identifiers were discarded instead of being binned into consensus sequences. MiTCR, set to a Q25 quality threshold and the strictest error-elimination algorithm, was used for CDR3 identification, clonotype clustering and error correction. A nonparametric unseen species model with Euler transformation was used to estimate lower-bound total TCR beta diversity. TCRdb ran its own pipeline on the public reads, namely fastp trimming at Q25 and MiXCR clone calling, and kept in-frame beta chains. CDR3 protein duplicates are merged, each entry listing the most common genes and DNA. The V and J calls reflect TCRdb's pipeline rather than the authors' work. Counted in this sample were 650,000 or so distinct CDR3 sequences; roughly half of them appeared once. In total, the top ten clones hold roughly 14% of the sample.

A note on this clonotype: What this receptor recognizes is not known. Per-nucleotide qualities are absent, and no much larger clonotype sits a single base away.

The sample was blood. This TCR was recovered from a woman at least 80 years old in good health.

CDR3 sequence: CASSLEWDSEAFF. The DNA sequence reads TGCGCCAGCAGCTTGGAATGGGACAGTGAAGCTTTCTTT. The rearranged chain carries TRBV5-1 and TRBJ1-1, with TRBD1 matching 7 junction bases. CDR1 and CDR2, per the germline V gene, are SGHRS and YFSETQ. The CDR3, cysteine through phenylalanine, is 13 amino acids long. Only CDR3 DNA is held: 39 bases, read in frame from base 1. Trimming leaves V shorter by 0 bases and J shorter by 7 bases, with the junction holding 3 bases beyond the gene matches.